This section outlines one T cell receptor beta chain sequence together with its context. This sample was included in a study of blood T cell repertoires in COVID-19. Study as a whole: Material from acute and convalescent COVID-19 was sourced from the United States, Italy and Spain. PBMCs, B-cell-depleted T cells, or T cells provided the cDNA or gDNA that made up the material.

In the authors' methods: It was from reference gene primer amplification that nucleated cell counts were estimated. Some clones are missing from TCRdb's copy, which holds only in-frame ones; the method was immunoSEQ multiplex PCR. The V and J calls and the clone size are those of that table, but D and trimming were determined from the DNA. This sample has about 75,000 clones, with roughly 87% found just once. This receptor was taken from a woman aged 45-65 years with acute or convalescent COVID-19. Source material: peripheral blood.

DNA of the CDR3: TGTGCCATCAGTGAGTTTGGGGCGCAGACTGAAGCTTTCTTT. Protein: CAISEFGAQTEAFF. This rearrangement joins TRBV10-3 to TRBJ1-1; tentatively, D is TRBD1 (5 bases). Germline lookup yields CDR1 ENHRY and CDR2 SYGVKD. CDR3 length: 14 residues. The V and J ends lost 1 base and 5 bases respectively, with 11 bases between them.